One and the same sample provided the 20 T cell receptor beta chains below, sequenced in a study of cytomegalovirus exposure and HLA in healthy donors. Primers included in the PCR were 60 Vbeta and 13 Jbeta primers. Sequencing used immunoSEQ multiplex PCR; TCRdb keeps in-frame clones, though not all of them. The table records 130,000 or so clones, approximately 81% of them present only once. The sample taken for sequencing was PBMCs. These receptors came from a male donor in good health and CMV-seronegative.

This clone was seen only once. This rearrangement joins TRBV15 to TRBJ1-2, with D unresolved. Germline CDR1 LNHNV, CDR2 YYDKDF (reference sequence). The ends were cut back, 0 bases at V and 7 bases at J, with 15 bases in the middle. The CDR3 runs to 15 residues. CDR3 sequence: CATSREPILTGGYTF. CDR3 coding DNA: TGTGCCACCAGCAGAGAGCCGATTCTCACGGGTGGCTACACCTTC.

The V call is TRBV4-3, the J call TRBJ2-3; TRBD2 aligns across 15 bases. Looked up from germline, CDR1 is LGHNA and CDR2 is YSLEER. V lost 1 base and J lost 2; bases outside the gene matches: 4. The CDR3 contains 18 residues. CDR3 coding DNA: TGCGCCAGCAGCCAAGGGACTAGCGGGGGGGAGCCCACAGATACGCAGTATTTT. Its protein is CASSQGTSGGEPTDTQYF.

The chain carries TRBV10-3 and TRBJ1-3; 9 bases fit TRBD1. J gave up 1 base and V 10 bases, and 2 bases lay outside the gene matches. Germline V gene data show CDR1 as ENHRY and CDR2 as SYGVKD. The CDR3 is 13 residues long. CDR3 DNA sequence: TGTGCCAGCGGGACAGGGTCTGGAAACACCATATATTTT. Residues: CASGTGSGNTIYF.

The chain recombines TRBV6-5 with TRBJ2-2; D uncertain. The CDR3 has 13 amino acids. Germline assignment: CDR1 MNHEY and CDR2 SVGAGI. The V end lost 7 bases, the J end lost 4 bases, and 10 bases lay between the germline ends. DNA for the CDR3: TGTGCCAGCACCCCCTTTAGCACCGGGGAGCTGTTTTTT. Translated: CASTPFSTGELFF.

This clone has more than one count but fewer than ten. This chain links TRBV6-6 with TRBJ2-5, with D possibly matching TRBD1 (6 bases). Trimming removed 0 bases from V and 5 bases from J, with 10 bases in between. Germline V lookup: CDR1 MNHNY, CDR2 SVGAGI (reference sequence). This CDR3 has 14 residues. CDR3 nucleotide sequence: TGTGCCAGCAGTTACTCGCAGGGGATTGAGACCCAGTACTTC. Protein sequence: CASSYSQGIETQYF.

In regard to this clone: Mismatch with germline at one junction end may stem from a read error. The chain joins TRBV7-9 to TRBJ2-2; possible D gene TRBD2, 6 bases. Germline-derived CDR1 and CDR2 are SEHNR and FQNEAQ (reference sequence). The CDR3 extends over 15 amino acids. CDR3 region: CSSSPQAAGTGELFF. The CDR3 DNA reads as TGTTCCAGCAGCCCTCAGGCGGCGGGGACCGGGGAGCTGTTTTTT.

The chain is built from TRBV5-1 and TRBJ1-4, with unresolved D. V was clipped by 0 bases and J by 6 bases, with 12 bases between them. CDR3 length: 15 residues. In germline, CDR1 is SGHRS, CDR2 YFSETQ. The CDR3 sequence: CASSLGLIGDEKLFF. The CDR3 nucleotides read TGCGCCAGCAGCTTGGGCCTCATCGGGGATGAAAAACTGTTTTTT.

The chain recombines TRBV7-6 with TRBJ2-3; maybe TRBD2 (6 bases). V lost 2 bases, J lost 5 bases, and 20 bases lay in between. CDR1 is SGHVS, CDR2 FNYEAQ, per germline. The CDR3 extends over 17 amino acids. CDR3 bases: TGTGCCAGCAGCTTATCGGGGTGGCGACTAGGTGGAGATACGCAGTATTTT. It encodes CASSLSGWRLGGDTQYF.

The chain joins TRBV9 to TRBJ1-2, with a weak D call TRBD1 (6 bases). The CDR3 contains 16 residues. The ends were cut back, 0 bases at V and 2 bases at J, with 14 bases in the middle. Germline CDR1 SGDLS, CDR2 YYNGEE. In DNA, the CDR3 is TGTGCCAGCAGCGTAGATCGGATAGGGGGAAACTATGGCTACACCTTC. As protein: CASSVDRIGGNYGYTF.

This clone occurred a few times. The DNA for the CDR3 is TGTGCCAGCAGTGACAGGGGGACAGATACGCAGTATTTT. Amino acid sequence: CASSDRGTDTQYF. The rearrangement links TRBV2 to TRBJ2-3, with 7 bases that match TRBD1. Unmatched junction bases numbered 0, after V lost 3 bases and J lost 3 bases. Germline V gene lookup returns CDR1 SNHLY and CDR2 FYNNEI. This CDR3 region has 13 residues.

Only a few counts were recorded for this clone. This sequence joins TRBV11-3 and TRBJ2-2; D is undetermined. This CDR3 comprises 15 residues. V was cut by 5 bases and J by 0 bases, with 10 bases left in between. Germline V lookup: CDR1 SGHNT, CDR2 YENEEA. The CDR3 is CASSPTASNTGELFF. The CDR3 nucleotides read TGTGCCAGCAGCCCCACTGCGTCGAACACCGGGGAGCTGTTTTTT. The full variable domain, rest sourced from reference TRBV11-3 and TRBJ2-2, is EAGVVQSPRYKIIEKKQPVAFWCNPISGHNTLYWYLQNLGQGPELLIRYENEEAVDDSQLPKDRFSAERLKGVDSTLKIQPAELGDSAVYLCASSPTASNTGELFFGEGSRLTVL.

The chain recombines TRBV6-5 with TRBJ1-1; D remains unclear. Germline V gives CDR1 MNHEY, CDR2 SVGAGI. V was cut by 7 bases and J by 0 bases, with 12 bases left in between. CDR3 size: 14 residues. The CDR3 DNA follows: TGTGCCAGCAAGACATCGGCTCTGAACACTGAAGCTTTCTTT. Protein product: CASKTSALNTEAFF.

The chain links TRBV20-1 to TRBJ2-3; TRBD2 is a possible D gene (6 bases). CDR1 DFQATT and CDR2 SNEGSKA come from the germline V gene (reference sequence). The CDR3 runs 11 residues. V was clipped by 6 bases and J by 3 bases, with 7 bases between them. The CDR3 region has the DNA TGCAGTGCCCTAGCGACAGATACGCAGTATTTT. Translation: CSALATDTQYF.

The chain links TRBV4-2 to TRBJ2-3, with D possibly being TRBD2 (6 bases). The ends were cut back, 1 base at V and 0 bases at J, with 20 bases in the middle. Germline V gives CDR1 LGHNA, CDR2 YNFKEQ. This CDR3 is built from 19 residues. The CDR3 loop is CASSQVSTSLRTSTDTQYF. DNA of the CDR3: TGTGCCAGCAGCCAAGTTAGTACTAGCCTTCGTACTAGCACAGATACGCAGTATTTT.

This chain uses TRBV6-5 with TRBJ2-1; D unclear. Trimming pared 0 bases from V and 8 bases from J, leaving 11 bases between. CDR3 length: 14 amino acids. Germline CDR1 reads MNHEY; CDR2 reads SVGAGI. The CDR3 reads CASSYSPGRHEQFF. The CDR3 DNA sequence: TGTGCCAGCAGTTACTCTCCTGGGCGTCATGAGCAGTTCTTC.

The chain couples TRBV11-3 to TRBJ2-7; D gene ambiguous. V dropped 1 base and J dropped 3 bases, with 10 bases sitting between them. The V gene's germline CDR1 is SGHNT and CDR2 YENEEA. The length of the CDR3 is 14 residues. CDR3 DNA: TGTGCCAGCAGCTTAGGTTTACAGTACTACGAGCAGTACTTC. Translated, it gives CASSLGLQYYEQYF.

As concerns this clone: Relative to the germline gene, one junction end is altered; a read error may explain this. The chain joins TRBV7-9 to TRBJ2-7; D may be TRBD2 (5 bases). This CDR3 comprises 14 residues. Germline values: CDR1 SEHNR, CDR2 FQNEAQ (reference sequence). CDR3: CSSSFSDSRDEQYF. The DNA for the CDR3 is TGTTCCAGCAGCTTCTCGGACTCTAGGGACGAGCAGTACTTC.

The chain uses TRBV15 and TRBJ2-3; 15 bases fit TRBD2. The CDR3 extends over 19 amino acids. CDR1 is LNHNV and CDR2 is YYDKDF in the germline V gene (reference sequence). The V gene end was trimmed by 5 bases and the J gene end by 0 bases; junction bases not matched to a gene: 9. Here the CDR3 reads CATSSGLAGGPTSTDTQYF. CDR3 bases: TGTGCCACCAGCTCGGGACTAGCGGGAGGACCTACTAGCACAGATACGCAGTATTTT.

V gene TRBV19 combines with J gene TRBJ2-6, with D maybe TRBD1 (6 bases). This CDR3 is 15 amino acids long. CDR1 is LNHDA and CDR2 is SQIVND in the germline V gene (reference sequence). Trimming took 4 bases from V and 4 from J, leaving 11 bases between them. The CDR3 DNA reads TGTGCCAGTAGTACTCAGGGGCCCGGGGCCAACGTCCTGACTTTC. Its protein is CASSTQGPGANVLTF.

The V gene is TRBV5-1, the J gene TRBJ2-1; 8 nucleotides line up with TRBD2. Trimming at V came to 1 base and at J to 9 bases, leaving 9 bases not matched to a gene. The CDR3 has 15 residues. Looked up from germline, CDR1 is SGHRS and CDR2 is YFSETQ. CDR3 sequence: CASSLNSGGRSEQFF. DNA for the CDR3: TGCGCCAGCAGCTTGAACAGCGGGGGCCGCAGTGAGCAGTTCTTC.